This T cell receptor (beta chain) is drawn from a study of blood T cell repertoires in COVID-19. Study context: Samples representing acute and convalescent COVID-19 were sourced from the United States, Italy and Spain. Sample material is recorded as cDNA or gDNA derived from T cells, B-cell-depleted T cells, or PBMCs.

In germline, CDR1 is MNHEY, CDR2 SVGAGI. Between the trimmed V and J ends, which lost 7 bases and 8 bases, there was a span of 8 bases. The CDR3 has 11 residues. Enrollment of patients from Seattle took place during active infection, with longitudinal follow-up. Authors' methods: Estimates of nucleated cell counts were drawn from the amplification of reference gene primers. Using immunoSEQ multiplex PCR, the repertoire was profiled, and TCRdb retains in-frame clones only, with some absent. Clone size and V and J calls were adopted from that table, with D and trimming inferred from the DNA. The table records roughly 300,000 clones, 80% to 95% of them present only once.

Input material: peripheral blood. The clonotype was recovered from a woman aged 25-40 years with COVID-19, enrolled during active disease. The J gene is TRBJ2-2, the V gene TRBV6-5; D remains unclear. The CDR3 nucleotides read TGTGCCAGCACCCGAGCGGGGGAGCTGTTTTTT. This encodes CASTRAGELFF.